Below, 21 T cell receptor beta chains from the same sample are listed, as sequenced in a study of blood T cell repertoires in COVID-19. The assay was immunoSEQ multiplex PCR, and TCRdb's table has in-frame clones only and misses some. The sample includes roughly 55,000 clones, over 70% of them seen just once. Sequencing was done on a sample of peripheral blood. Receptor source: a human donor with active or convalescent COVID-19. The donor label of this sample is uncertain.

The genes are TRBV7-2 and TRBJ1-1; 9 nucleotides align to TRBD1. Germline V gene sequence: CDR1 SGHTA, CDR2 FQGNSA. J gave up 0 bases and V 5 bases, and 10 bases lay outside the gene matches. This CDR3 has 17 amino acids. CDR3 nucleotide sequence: TGTGCCAGCAGCATCGTCGGGACAGGGAGGGTGAACACTGAAGCTTTCTTT. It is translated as CASSIVGTGRVNTEAFF. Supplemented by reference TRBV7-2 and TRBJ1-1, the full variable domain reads GAGVSQSPSNKVTEKGKDVELRCDPISGHTALYWYRQSLGQGLEFLIYFQGNSAPDKSGLPSDRFSAERTGGSVSTLTIQRTQQEDSAVYLCASSIVGTGRVNTEAFFGQGTRLTVV.

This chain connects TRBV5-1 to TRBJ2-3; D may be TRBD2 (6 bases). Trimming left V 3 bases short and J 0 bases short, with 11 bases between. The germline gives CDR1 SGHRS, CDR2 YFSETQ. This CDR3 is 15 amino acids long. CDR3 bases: TGCGCCAGCAGCTCATGGACTACTAGCACAGATACGCAGTATTTT. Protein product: CASSSWTTSTDTQYF.

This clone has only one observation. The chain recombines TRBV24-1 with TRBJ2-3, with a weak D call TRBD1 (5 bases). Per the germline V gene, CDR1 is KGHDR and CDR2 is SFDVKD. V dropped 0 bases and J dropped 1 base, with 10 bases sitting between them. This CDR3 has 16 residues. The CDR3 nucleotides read TGTGCCACCAGTGATTTGCTTCTAGGGGGCACAGATACGCAGTATTTT. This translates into CATSDLLLGGTDTQYF.

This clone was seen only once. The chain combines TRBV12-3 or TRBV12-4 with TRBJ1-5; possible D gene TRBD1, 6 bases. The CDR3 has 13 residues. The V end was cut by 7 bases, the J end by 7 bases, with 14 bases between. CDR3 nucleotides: TGTGCCAGCATCCTGGCACAGGGCCAGCCCCAGCATTTT. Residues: CASILAQGQPQHF.

The CDR3 DNA is TGCAGCGTAGTACGGACTTCTGGACTAGCGGGAAACTACGAGCAGTACTTC. It encodes CSVVRTSGLAGNYEQYF. The chain links TRBV29-1 to TRBJ2-7; TRBD2 matches at 12 bases. In germline, CDR1 is SQVTM, CDR2 ANQGSEA. V gave up 6 bases and J gave up 3 bases; unmatched junction bases: 15. This CDR3 is 17 amino acids long.

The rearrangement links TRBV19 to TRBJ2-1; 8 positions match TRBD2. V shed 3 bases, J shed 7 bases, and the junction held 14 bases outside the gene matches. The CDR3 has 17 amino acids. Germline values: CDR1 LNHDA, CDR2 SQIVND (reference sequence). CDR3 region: CASSIGGLGRVSNEQFF. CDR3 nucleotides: TGTGCCAGTAGTATTGGGGGTCTCGGGAGGGTTTCTAATGAGCAGTTCTTC.

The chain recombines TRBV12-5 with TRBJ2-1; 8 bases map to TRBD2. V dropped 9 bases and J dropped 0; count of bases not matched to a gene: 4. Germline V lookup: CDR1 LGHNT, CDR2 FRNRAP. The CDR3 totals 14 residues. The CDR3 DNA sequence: TGTGCTAGCGCACTAGCGGCCTCCTACAATGAGCAGTTCTTC. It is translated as CASALAASYNEQFF. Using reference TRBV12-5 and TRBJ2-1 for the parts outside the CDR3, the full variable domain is DARVTQTPRHKVTEMGQEVTMRCQPILGHNTVFWYRQTMMQGLELLAYFRNRAPLDDSGMPKDRFSAEMPDATLATLKIQPSEPRDSAVYFCASALAASYNEQFFGPGTRLTVL.

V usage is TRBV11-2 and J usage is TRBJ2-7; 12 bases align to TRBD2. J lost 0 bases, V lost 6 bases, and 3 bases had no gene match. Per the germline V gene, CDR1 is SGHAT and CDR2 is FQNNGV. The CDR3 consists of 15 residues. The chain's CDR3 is CASSRLAGDSYEQYF. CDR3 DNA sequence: TGTGCCAGCAGTCGACTAGCGGGGGACTCCTACGAGCAGTACTTC.

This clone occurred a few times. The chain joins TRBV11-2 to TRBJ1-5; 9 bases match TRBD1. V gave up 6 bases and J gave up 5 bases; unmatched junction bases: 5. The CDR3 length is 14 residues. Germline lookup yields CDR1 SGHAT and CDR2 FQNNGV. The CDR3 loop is CASSPDRGDQPQHF. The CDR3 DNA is TGTGCCAGCAGTCCGGACAGGGGAGATCAGCCCCAGCATTTT.

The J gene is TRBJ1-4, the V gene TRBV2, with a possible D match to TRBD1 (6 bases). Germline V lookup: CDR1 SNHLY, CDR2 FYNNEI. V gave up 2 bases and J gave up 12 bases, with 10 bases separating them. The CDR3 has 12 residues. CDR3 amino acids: CASSEYEGELFF. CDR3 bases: TGTGCCAGCAGTGAATATGAGGGGGAACTGTTTTTT.

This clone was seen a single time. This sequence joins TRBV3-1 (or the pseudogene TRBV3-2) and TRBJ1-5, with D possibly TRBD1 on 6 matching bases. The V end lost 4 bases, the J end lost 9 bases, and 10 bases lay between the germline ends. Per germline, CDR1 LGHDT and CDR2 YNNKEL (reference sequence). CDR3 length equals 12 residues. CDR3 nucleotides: TGTGCCAGCAGCCCCCAAGGGGGGCCCCAGCATTTT. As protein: CASSPQGGPQHF.

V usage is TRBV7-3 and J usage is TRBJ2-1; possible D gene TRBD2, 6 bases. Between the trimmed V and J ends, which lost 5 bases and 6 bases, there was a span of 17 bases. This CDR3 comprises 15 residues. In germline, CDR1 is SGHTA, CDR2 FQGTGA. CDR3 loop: CASSLTSSAGNEQFF. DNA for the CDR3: TGTGCCAGCAGCCTCACGTCTAGCGCGGGCAATGAGCAGTTCTTC.

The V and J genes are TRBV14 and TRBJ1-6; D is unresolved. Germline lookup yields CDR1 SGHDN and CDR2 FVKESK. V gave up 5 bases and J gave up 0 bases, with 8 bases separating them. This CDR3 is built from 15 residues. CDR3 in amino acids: CASSERSSYNSPLHF. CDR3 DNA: TGTGCCAGCAGCGAGCGGAGCTCCTATAATTCACCCCTCCACTTT.

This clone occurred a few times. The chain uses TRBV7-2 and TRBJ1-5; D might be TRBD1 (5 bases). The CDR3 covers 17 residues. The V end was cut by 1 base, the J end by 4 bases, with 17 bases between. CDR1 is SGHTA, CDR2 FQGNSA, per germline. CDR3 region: CASSLDPLLGGNQPQHF. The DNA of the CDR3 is TGTGCCAGCAGCTTAGACCCTCTTCTGGGGGGGAATCAGCCCCAGCATTTT.

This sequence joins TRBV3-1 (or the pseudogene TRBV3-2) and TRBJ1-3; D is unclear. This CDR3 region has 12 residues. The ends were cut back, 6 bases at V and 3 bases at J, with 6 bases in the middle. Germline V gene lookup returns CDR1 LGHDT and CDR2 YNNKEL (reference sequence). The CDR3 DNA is TGTGCCAGCAGGGCTGGTGGAAACACCATATATTTT. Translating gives CASRAGGNTIYF.

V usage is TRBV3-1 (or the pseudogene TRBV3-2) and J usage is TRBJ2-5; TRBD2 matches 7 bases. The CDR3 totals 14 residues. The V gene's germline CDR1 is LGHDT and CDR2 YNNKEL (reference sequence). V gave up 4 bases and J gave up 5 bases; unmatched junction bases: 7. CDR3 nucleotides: TGTGCCAGCAGCCCCGCGGGGAGGGTGGAGACCCAGTACTTC. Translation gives CASSPAGRVETQYF.

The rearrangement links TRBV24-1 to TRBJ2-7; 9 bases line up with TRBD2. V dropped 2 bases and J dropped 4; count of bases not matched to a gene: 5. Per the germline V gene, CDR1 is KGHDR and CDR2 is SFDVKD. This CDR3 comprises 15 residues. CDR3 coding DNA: TGTGCCACCAGTGATTCAGCGGGAGGAGGGTACGAGCAGTACTTC. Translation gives CATSDSAGGGYEQYF.

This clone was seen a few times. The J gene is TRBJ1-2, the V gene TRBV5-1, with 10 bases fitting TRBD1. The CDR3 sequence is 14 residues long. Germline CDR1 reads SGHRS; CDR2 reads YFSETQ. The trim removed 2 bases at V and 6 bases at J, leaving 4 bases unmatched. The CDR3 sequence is CASSFTGTGDGYTF. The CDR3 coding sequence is TGCGCCAGCAGCTTTACCGGGACAGGGGATGGCTACACCTTC. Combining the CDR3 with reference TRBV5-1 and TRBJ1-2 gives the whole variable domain KAGVTQTPRYLIKTRGQQVTLSCSPISGHRSVSWYQQTPGQGLQFLFEYFSETQRNKGNFPGRFSGRQFSNSRSEMNVSTLELGDSALYLCASSFTGTGDGYTFGSGTRLTVV.

CDR3 nucleotide sequence: TGCGCCAGCAGCTTGGGACAGCAATGGGAAAAACTGTTTTTT. Translation: CASSLGQQWEKLFF. This chain links TRBV4-1 with TRBJ1-4, with 7 bases aligning to TRBD1. This CDR3 is built from 14 residues. J lost 8 bases, V lost 5 bases, and 8 bases had no gene match. Germline CDR1 and CDR2: MGHRA and YSYEKL.

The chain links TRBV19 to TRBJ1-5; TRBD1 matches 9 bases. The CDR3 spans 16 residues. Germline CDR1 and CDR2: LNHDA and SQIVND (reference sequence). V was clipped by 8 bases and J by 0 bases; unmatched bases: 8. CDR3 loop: CASRWTGEYSNQPQHF. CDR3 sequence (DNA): TGTGCCAGTCGCTGGACAGGGGAATATAGCAATCAGCCCCAGCATTTT. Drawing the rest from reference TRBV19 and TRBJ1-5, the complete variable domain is DGGITQSPKYLFRKEGQNVTLSCEQNLNHDAMYWYRQDPGQGLRLIYYSQIVNDFQKGDIAEGYSVSREKKESFPLTVTSAQKNPTAFYLCASRWTGEYSNQPQHFGDGTRLSIL.

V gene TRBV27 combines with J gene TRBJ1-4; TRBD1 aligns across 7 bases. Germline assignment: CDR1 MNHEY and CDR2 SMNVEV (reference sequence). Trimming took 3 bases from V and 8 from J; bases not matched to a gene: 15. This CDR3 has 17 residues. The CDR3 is CASSFGGRGWRGEKLFF. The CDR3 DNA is TGTGCCAGCAGTTTTGGGGGCAGGGGGTGGCGTGGGGAAAAACTGTTTTTT.